This T cell receptor (beta chain) comes out of a study of cytomegalovirus exposure and HLA in healthy donors. Overall study results and limits: Later analysis showed TCR association rates varying by HLA locus, highest for DRB1 and lowest for HLA-C. It was reportedly the case that the classifier diagnosed cytomegalovirus status with high specificity and sensitivity.

This clone was observed once. What it recognizes is unknown. The CDR3 sequence is 13 residues long. Per the germline V gene, CDR1 is SSHAT and CDR2 is FNYEAQ (reference sequence). In the PCR, 60 Vbeta and 13 Jbeta primers were used. Some clones are missing from TCRdb's copy, which holds only in-frame ones; the method was immunoSEQ multiplex PCR. Of a few hundred thousand clones listed, 80% to 95% were seen once; the top ten hold 1.5% to 2%. The TCR comes from a girl aged 2-10 years in good health and CMV-seronegative. The V gene is TRBV7-7, the J gene TRBJ1-3; 9 bases fit TRBD1. The sample was PBMCs. The CDR3 loop is CATSEGTGNTIYF. CDR3 nucleotides: TGTGCGACCTCAGAAGGGACAGGGAACACCATATATTTT.